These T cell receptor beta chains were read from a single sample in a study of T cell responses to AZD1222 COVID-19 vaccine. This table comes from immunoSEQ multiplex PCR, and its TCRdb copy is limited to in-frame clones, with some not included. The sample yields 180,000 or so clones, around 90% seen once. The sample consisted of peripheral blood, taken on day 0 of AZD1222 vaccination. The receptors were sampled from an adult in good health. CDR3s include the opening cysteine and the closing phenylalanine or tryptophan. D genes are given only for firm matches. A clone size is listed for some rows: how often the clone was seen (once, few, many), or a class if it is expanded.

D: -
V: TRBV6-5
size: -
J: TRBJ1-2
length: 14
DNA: TGTGCCAGCAGTTCAGGGGACCCTAGATATGGCTACACCTTC
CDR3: CASSSGDPRYGYTF

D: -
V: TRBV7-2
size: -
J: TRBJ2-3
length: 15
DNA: TGTGCCAGCAGCTTAGGCGAGGGATGGGCAGATACGCAGTATTTT
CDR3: CASSLGEGWADTQYF

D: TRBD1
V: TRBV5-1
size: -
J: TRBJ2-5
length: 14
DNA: TGCGCCAGCAGCCCACAGGGGTTGTGGGAGACCCAGTACTTC
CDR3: CASSPQGLWETQYF

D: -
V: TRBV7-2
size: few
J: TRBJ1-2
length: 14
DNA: TGTGCCAGCAGCTTAGGGGTTACTCCTTATGGCTACACCTTC
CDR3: CASSLGVTPYGYTF

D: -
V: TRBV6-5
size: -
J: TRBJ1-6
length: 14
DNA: TGTGCCAGCAGTTCCCCCGTCAGGGATTCACCCCTCCACTTT
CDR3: CASSSPVRDSPLHF

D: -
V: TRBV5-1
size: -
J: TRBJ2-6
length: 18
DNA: TGCGCCAGCAGCTTGGTTAGGGGCCTGGGCTCTGGGGCCAACGTCCTGACTTTC
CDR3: CASSLVRGLGSGANVLTF

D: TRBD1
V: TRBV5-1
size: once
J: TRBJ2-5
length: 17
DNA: TGCGCCAGCAGCTTGGTGACCGGGACAGCCCTACAAGAGACCCAGTACTTC
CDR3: CASSLVTGTALQETQYF

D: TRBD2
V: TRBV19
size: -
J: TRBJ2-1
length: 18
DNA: TGTGCCAGTAGTATAGATACCCCTACTAGCGGGGTTTACAATGAGCAGTTCTTC
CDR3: CASSIDTPTSGVYNEQFF

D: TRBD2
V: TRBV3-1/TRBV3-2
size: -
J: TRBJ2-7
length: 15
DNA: TGTGCCAGCAGCCAAGAGTGGGAGGGCGACCACGAGCAGTACTTC
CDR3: CASSQEWEGDHEQYF

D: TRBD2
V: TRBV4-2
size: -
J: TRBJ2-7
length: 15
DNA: TGTGCCAGCAGCCGAGAGACTAGCGGGGTGTACGAGCAGTACTTC
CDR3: CASSRETSGVYEQYF

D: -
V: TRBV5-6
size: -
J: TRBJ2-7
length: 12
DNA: TGTGCCAGCAGCGACAACTCCTACGAGCAGTACTTC
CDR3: CASSDNSYEQYF

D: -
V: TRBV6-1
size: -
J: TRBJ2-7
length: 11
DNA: TGTGCCAGCAGTGAGTCCTACGAGCAGTACTTC
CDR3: CASSESYEQYF

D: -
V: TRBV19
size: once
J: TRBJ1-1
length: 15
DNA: TGTGCCAGTAGTATAGACCACAATCTGAACACTGAAGCTTTCTTT
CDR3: CASSIDHNLNTEAFF

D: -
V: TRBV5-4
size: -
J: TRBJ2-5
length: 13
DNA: TGTGCCAGCAGCCACCCTCTTGGGGAGACCCAGTACTTC
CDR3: CASSHPLGETQYF

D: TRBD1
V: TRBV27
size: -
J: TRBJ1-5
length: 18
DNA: TGTGCCAGCACCCCTCGGGGACAGGGGACCCTACGCAATCAGCCCCAGCATTTT
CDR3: CASTPRGQGTLRNQPQHF

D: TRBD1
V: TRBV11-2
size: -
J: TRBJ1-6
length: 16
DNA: TGTGCCAGCAGCGCCCGGACAGGATGGGAAGGTTCACCCCTCCACTTT
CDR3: CASSARTGWEGSPLHF

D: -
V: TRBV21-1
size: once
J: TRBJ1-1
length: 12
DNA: TGTGCCAGCATCTACAGGGGCCCTGAAGCTTTCTTT
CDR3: CASIYRGPEAFF

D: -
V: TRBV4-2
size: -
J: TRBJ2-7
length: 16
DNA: TGTGCCAGCAGCCAAGAGAAAGGGACAACTCGTCACGAGCAGTACTTC
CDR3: CASSQEKGTTRHEQYF

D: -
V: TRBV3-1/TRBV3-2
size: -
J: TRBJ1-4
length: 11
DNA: TGTGCCAGCAGCCAAGGTGAAAAACTGTTTTTT
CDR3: CASSQGEKLFF

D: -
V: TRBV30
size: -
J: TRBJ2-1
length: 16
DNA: TGTGCCTGGAGTCTCCCGGACATCCGGGACTCAAATGAGCAGTTCTTC
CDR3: CAWSLPDIRDSNEQFF

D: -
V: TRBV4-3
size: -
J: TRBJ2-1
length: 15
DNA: TGCGCCAGCAGCCAAGATGGGCAGACCGGGGATGAGCAGTTCTTC
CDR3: CASSQDGQTGDEQFF

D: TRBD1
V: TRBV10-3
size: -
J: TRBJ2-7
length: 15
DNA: TGTGCCATCTCTGAGAGGACAGGTCTCACCTACGAGCAGTACTTC
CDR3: CAISERTGLTYEQYF

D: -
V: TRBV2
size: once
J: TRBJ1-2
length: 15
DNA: TGTGCCAGCAGTGAATTAGTGCGAGGACTCCATGGCTACACCTTC
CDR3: CASSELVRGLHGYTF

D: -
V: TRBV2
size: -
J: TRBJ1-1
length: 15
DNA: TGTGCCAGCAGTGCCGACCAGGCTAGGTCCACTGAAGCTTTCTTT
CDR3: CASSADQARSTEAFF

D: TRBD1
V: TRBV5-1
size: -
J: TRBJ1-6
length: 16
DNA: TGCGCCAGCAGCTTGGACGGACAGGGGGCGGGCTCACCCCTCCACTTT
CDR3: CASSLDGQGAGSPLHF

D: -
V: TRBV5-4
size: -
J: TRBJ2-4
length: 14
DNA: TGTGCCAGCAGCTCTTCCGGGCTAGCCAGCATTCAGTACTTC
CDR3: CASSSSGLASIQYF

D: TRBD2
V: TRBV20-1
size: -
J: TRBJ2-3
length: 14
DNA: TGCAGTGCTAGTTCGGGGGGAGCAACAGATACGCAGTATTTT
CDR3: CSASSGGATDTQYF

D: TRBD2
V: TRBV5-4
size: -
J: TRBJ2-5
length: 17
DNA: TGTGCCAGCAGCTTGGATCTAGCGGGGGCACTCCGGGAGACCCAGTACTTC
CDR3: CASSLDLAGALRETQYF

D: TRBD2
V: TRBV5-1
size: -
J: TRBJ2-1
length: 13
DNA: TGCGCCAGCAGGGGCGGGGGGTACAATGAGCAGTTCTTC
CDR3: CASRGGGYNEQFF

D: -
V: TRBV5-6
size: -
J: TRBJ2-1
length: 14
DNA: TGTGCCAGCAGCGGGCTACAGTCAGGCAATGAGCAGTTCTTC
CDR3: CASSGLQSGNEQFF

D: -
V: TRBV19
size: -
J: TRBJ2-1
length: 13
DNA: TGTGCCAGTAGTAGCCAGTCTAACAATGAGCAGTTCTTC
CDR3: CASSSQSNNEQFF

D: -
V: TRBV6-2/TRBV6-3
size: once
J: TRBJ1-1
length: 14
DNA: TGTGCCAGCAGTTATCAGGGAGACTACACTGAAGCTTTCTTT
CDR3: CASSYQGDYTEAFF

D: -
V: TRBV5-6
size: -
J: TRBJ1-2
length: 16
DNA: TGTGCCAGCAGCTTGGTCCTTCTGGGGGCTCACTATGGCTACACCTTC
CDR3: CASSLVLLGAHYGYTF

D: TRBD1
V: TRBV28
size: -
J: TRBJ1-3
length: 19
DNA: TGTGCCAGCAGTTTACCCCTTGTAGGACAGGGGGCTGGGGGAAACACCATATATTTT
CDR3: CASSLPLVGQGAGGNTIYF

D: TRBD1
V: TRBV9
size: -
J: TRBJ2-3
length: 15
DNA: TGTGCCAGCAGCGCGGACAGGTCTAGCACAGATACGCAGTATTTT
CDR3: CASSADRSSTDTQYF

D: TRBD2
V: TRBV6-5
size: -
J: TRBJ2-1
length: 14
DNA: TGTGCCAGCAGAACTAGCGGGGCATACAATGAGCAGTTCTTC
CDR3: CASRTSGAYNEQFF

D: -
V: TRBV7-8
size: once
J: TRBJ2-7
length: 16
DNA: TGTGCCAGCAGCTTAAATGCGTGGGGGAGCTCCTACGAGCAGTACTTC
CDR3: CASSLNAWGSSYEQYF

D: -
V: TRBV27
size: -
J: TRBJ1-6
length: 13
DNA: TGTGCCAGCAGTTTAATTCGGGTTTCACCCCTCCACTTT
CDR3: CASSLIRVSPLHF

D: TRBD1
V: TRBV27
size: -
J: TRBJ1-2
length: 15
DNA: TGTGCCAGCAGTCCACGGGACAGGGTGGGAGATGGCTACACCTTC
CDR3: CASSPRDRVGDGYTF

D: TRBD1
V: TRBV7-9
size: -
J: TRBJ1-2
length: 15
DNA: TGTGCCAGCAGCTTAGCGGACAGGGGCATCTATGGCTACACCTTC
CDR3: CASSLADRGIYGYTF

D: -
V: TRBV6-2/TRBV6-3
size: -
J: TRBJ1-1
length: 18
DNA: TGTGCCAGCAGTTACTCTTGGGGGGGGCGCCCTATGAACACTGAAGCTTTCTTT
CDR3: CASSYSWGGRPMNTEAFF